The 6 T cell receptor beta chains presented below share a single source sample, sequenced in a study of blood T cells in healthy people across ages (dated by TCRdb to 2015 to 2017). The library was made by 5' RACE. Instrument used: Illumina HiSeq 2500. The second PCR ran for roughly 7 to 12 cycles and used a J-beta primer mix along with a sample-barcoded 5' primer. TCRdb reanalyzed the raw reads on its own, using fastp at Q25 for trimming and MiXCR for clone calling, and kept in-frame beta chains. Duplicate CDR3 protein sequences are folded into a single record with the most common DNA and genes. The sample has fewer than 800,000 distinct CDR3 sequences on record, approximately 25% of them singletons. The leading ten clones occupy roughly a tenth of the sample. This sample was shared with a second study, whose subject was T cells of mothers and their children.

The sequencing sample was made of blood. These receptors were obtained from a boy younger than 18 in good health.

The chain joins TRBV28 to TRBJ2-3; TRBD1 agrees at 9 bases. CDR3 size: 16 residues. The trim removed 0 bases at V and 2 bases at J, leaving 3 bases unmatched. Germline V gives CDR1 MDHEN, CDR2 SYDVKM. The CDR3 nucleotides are TGTGCCAGCAGTTTATGGACAGGGGGTCCCACAGATACGCAGTATTTT. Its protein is CASSLWTGGPTDTQYF.

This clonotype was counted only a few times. The CDR3 loop is CASSEEGGGVGEQFF. Written as DNA, the CDR3 is TGTGCCAGCAGTGAAGAAGGTGGCGGGGTTGGTGAGCAGTTCTTC. The chain combines TRBV2 with TRBJ2-5, with D possibly being TRBD2 (6 bases). The DNA end is a closer match to TRBJ2-1, so the J assignment may be wrong. Per germline, CDR1 SNHLY and CDR2 FYNNEI. The CDR3 loop spans 15 amino acids.

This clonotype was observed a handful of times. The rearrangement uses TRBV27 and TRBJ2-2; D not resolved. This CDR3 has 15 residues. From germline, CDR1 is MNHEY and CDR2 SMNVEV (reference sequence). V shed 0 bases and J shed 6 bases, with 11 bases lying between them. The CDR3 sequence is CASSLSILGPGELFF. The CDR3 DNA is TGTGCCAGCAGTTTATCGATCCTAGGGCCCGGGGAGCTGTTTTTT.

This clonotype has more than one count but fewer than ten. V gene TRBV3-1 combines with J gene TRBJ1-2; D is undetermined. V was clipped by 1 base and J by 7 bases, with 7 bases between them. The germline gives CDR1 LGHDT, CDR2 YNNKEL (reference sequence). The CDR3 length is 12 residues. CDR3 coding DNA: TGTGCCAGCAGCCAAGGGGAATCTGGCTACACCTTC. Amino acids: CASSQGESGYTF.

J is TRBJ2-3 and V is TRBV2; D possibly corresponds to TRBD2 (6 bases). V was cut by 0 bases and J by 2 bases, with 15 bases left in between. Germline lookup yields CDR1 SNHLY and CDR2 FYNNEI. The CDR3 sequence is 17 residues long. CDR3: CASSEAGGRFSTDTQYF. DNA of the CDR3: TGTGCCAGCAGTGAAGCCGGGGGACGGTTTTCCACAGATACGCAGTATTTT.

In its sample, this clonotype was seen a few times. CDR3 loop: CASSLVGVYEQFF. In DNA, the CDR3 is TGTGCCAGCAGCTTGGTGGGGGTTTATGAGCAGTTCTTC. This chain connects TRBV5-8 to TRBJ2-5; D may match TRBD1 or TRBD2 (5 bases each). The assigned J gene may be wrong: the sequence end matches TRBJ2-1 better. Germline V CDR1 and CDR2: SGHTS, YDEGEE. This CDR3 contains 13 residues.